Following are 26 T cell receptor beta chains from one sample sequenced in a study of blood T cell repertoires in COVID-19. Method: immunoSEQ multiplex PCR; TCRdb's copy keeps in-frame clones and lacks some. The sample has about 150,000 clones; 60% to 85% are singletons. What was sequenced was peripheral blood. The receptors originated from a man older than 75 with acute or convalescent COVID-19.

This clone has a handful of counts. This chain links TRBV5-4 with TRBJ1-2, with D possibly being TRBD1 (5 bases). CDR3 length: 13 amino acids. V lost 2 bases and J 6 bases, leaving 11 bases between the germline ends. The germline gives CDR1 SGHNT, CDR2 YYREEE (reference sequence). The CDR3 nucleotides read TGTGCCAGCAGCTTCCCAGGGAGGGATGGCTACACCTTC. Residues: CASSFPGRDGYTF. The full variable domain, with the rest looked up from reference TRBV5-4 and TRBJ1-2, is ETGVTQSPTHLIKTRGQQVTLRCSSQSGHNTVSWYQQALGQGPQFIFQYYREEENGRGNFPPRFSGLQFPNYSSELNVNALELDDSALYLCASSFPGRDGYTFGSGTRLTVV.

The table lists this clone with a count of one. This sequence joins TRBV24-1 and TRBJ2-3, with D unresolved. V was shortened by 5 bases and J by 6 bases, with 11 bases between the two germline ends. The CDR3 is 13 amino acids. Germline V gene sequence: CDR1 KGHDR, CDR2 SFDVKD. The CDR3 DNA reads as TGTGCCACCAGTGGAGGTTCTGATGATACGCAGTATTTT. It translates to CATSGGSDDTQYF.

The chain is built from TRBV4-1 and TRBJ1-4, with a tentative D call TRBD1 (5 bases). V was pared by 1 base and J by 8 bases, with 11 bases between. Germline V lookup: CDR1 MGHRA, CDR2 YSYEKL. This CDR3 is 14 amino acids long. CDR3 nucleotides: TGCGCCAGCAGCCAAGCTTCGGCAGGGGAAAAACTGTTTTTT. It codes for CASSQASAGEKLFF.

This chain joins TRBV11-2 and TRBJ2-2; TRBD1 aligns across 11 bases. The CDR3 totals 15 residues. The trim removed 3 bases at V and 7 bases at J, leaving 4 bases unmatched. Germline values: CDR1 SGHAT, CDR2 FQNNGV. CDR3 DNA: TGTGCCAGCAGCTTCACCGGGACAGGGGGCGGGGAGCTGTTTTTT. Amino acids: CASSFTGTGGGELFF.

This sequence joins TRBV7-9 and TRBJ1-1; unclear D gene. CDR3 length: 15 amino acids. V lost 3 bases to trimming and J lost 2 bases, with 13 bases between them. Germline V lookup: CDR1 SEHNR, CDR2 FQNEAQ (reference sequence). The CDR3 nucleotides read TGTGCCAGCAGCTTTGCACGGAGCCTAAACACTGAAGCTTTCTTT. Amino acid sequence: CASSFARSLNTEAFF.

The genes are TRBV11-2 and TRBJ1-2, with TRBD1 matching 7 bases. Trimming took 4 bases from V and 8 from J; bases not matched to a gene: 7. There are 13 residues in the CDR3. Germline V CDR1 and CDR2: SGHAT, FQNNGV. In DNA, the CDR3 is TGTGCCAGCAGCTCTCCGCGGACAGGCGGCTACACCTTC. It codes for CASSSPRTGGYTF.

The chain is built from TRBV3-1 (or the pseudogene TRBV3-2) and TRBJ1-1; D unclear. CDR1 is LGHDT, CDR2 YNNKEL, per germline (reference sequence). The CDR3 is 16 amino acids. The germline V and J ends were trimmed by 0 bases and 6 bases, with 17 bases remaining between them. The CDR3 loop is CASSQEAPGRLPEAFF. In DNA form, the CDR3 reads TGTGCCAGCAGCCAAGAGGCTCCGGGGAGGTTACCTGAAGCTTTCTTT.

For the CDR3, the DNA is TGTGCCAGCAGCTCGGACAGGGTTAGCAATCAGCCCCAGCATTTT. This gives the protein CASSSDRVSNQPQHF. The V call is TRBV7-6, the J call TRBJ1-5; 8 bases are shared with TRBD1. V trimming: 4 bases; J trimming: 0 bases; junction bases outside the gene matches: 2. The CDR3 runs 15 residues. Germline assignment: CDR1 SGHVS and CDR2 FNYEAQ. Looking up the rest from reference TRBV7-6 and TRBJ1-5 gives the full variable domain: GAGVSQSPRYKVTKRGQDVALRCDPISGHVSLYWYRQALGQGPEFLTYFNYEAQQDKSGLPNDRFSAERPEGSISTLTIQRTEQRDSAMYRCASSSDRVSNQPQHFGDGTRLSIL.

The genes are TRBV19 and TRBJ1-2; TRBD1 agrees at 11 bases. This CDR3 is 16 amino acids long. J lost 6 bases, V lost 7 bases, and 13 bases had no gene match. The V gene's germline CDR1 is LNHDA and CDR2 SQIVND (reference sequence). The CDR3 protein is CASKARGGQGVNGYTF. CDR3 coding DNA: TGTGCCAGTAAGGCCAGAGGGGGACAGGGGGTAAATGGCTACACCTTC.

This clone was seen more than once but under ten times. This chain uses TRBV28 with TRBJ1-2; D uncertain. Germline values: CDR1 MDHEN, CDR2 SYDVKM. The CDR3 extends over 15 amino acids. Trimming removed 3 bases from V and 3 bases from J, with 14 bases in between. CDR3 coding DNA: TGTGCCAGCAGTTTCCTCGAGGGTGGTCACTATGGCTACACCTTC. Amino acid sequence: CASSFLEGGHYGYTF.

The rearrangement joins TRBV14 to TRBJ2-3; D is unresolved. V lost 1 base and J lost 1, with 6 bases in between. The CDR3 extends over 14 amino acids. Germline V gene lookup returns CDR1 SGHDN and CDR2 FVKESK. The CDR3 is CASSQAPGTDTQYF. The CDR3 DNA sequence: TGTGCCAGCAGCCAAGCCCCCGGCACAGATACGCAGTATTTT.

This clone came up a few times. The rearrangement joins TRBV7-2 to TRBJ1-2; 9 bases agree with TRBD1. V dropped 4 bases and J dropped 4; count of bases not matched to a gene: 7. Germline V gene data show CDR1 as SGHTA and CDR2 as FQGNSA. CDR3 length equals 15 residues. The CDR3 is CASSSRTGVGYGYTF. CDR3 in DNA: TGTGCCAGCAGCTCGAGGACAGGGGTCGGCTATGGCTACACCTTC.

This chain links TRBV7-8 with TRBJ1-5; possible D gene TRBD1, 5 bases. V gave up 5 bases and J gave up 2 bases, with 13 bases separating them. The CDR3 runs 15 residues. Germline values: CDR1 SGHVS, CDR2 FQNEAQ. CDR3 amino acids: CASSLGRGGNQPQHF. Here the CDR3 DNA reads TGTGCCAGCAGCCTAGGGCGGGGGGGCAATCAGCCCCAGCATTTT.

This clone was recorded only once. CDR3 amino acids: CASSLSVNQPQHF. Written as DNA, the CDR3 is TGTGCCAGCAGCCTCTCCGTCAATCAGCCCCAGCATTTT. This chain connects TRBV5-6 to TRBJ1-5, with D unclear. Germline V CDR1 and CDR2: SGHDT, YYEEEE. The CDR3 runs 13 residues. Trimming shortened V by 4 bases and J by 3 bases, and 8 bases separated the two germline ends.

V and J are TRBV7-8 and TRBJ1-2, with no clear D. The CDR3 is made up of 15 amino acids. CDR1 SGHVS and CDR2 FQNEAQ come from the germline V gene. V gave up 5 bases and J gave up 4 bases, with 17 bases separating them. For the CDR3, the DNA is TGTGCCAGCAGCCCCCGTGTCGGTCCTTCCTATGGCTACACCTTC. It yields the protein CASSPRVGPSYGYTF.

The chain links TRBV5-1 to TRBJ2-4, with TRBD2 matching 7 bases. The CDR3 is made up of 16 amino acids. The J segment lost 0 bases and the V segment lost 2 bases, leaving 5 bases of the junction unmatched. CDR1 and CDR2 (germline): SGHRS, YFSETQ. This CDR3 reads CASSFGGGGAKNIQYF. The DNA for the CDR3 is TGCGCCAGCAGCTTTGGCGGCGGGGGAGCCAAAAACATTCAGTACTTC. The variable domain in full, completed from reference TRBV5-1 and TRBJ2-4, reads KAGVTQTPRYLIKTRGQQVTLSCSPISGHRSVSWYQQTPGQGLQFLFEYFSETQRNKGNFPGRFSGRQFSNSRSEMNVSTLELGDSALYLCASSFGGGGAKNIQYFGAGTRLSVL.

In this sample, this clone turned up a few times. The V gene is TRBV6-5, the J gene TRBJ1-3; D not resolved. Per germline, CDR1 MNHEY and CDR2 SVGAGI. There are 15 residues in the CDR3. V was shortened by 0 bases and J by 9 bases, with 15 bases between the two germline ends. CDR3 residues: CASSYSTGTQSTIYF. DNA of the CDR3: TGTGCCAGCAGTTACTCAACGGGTACTCAAAGCACCATATATTTT.

The chain couples TRBV6-1 to TRBJ1-5; the D gene is possibly TRBD1 (6 bases). The CDR3 has 16 amino acids. The V end lost 4 bases, the J end lost 1 base, and 14 bases lay between the germline ends. Germline lookup yields CDR1 MNHNS and CDR2 SASEGT. The CDR3 DNA reads TGTGCCAGCAGTGCCGGGACACTTTGGAGCAATCAGCCCCAGCATTTT. Translation gives CASSAGTLWSNQPQHF.

The rearrangement joins TRBV5-4 to TRBJ2-5; D ambiguous. There are 14 residues in the CDR3. Deletions cut 0 bases from V and 1 base from J, with 7 bases between. Germline CDR1 SGHNT, CDR2 YYREEE (reference sequence). The CDR3 spells CASSLDTFQETQYF. As DNA, the CDR3 is TGTGCCAGCAGCTTGGACACGTTCCAAGAGACCCAGTACTTC.

V is TRBV19 and J is TRBJ2-1; TRBD2 agrees at 7 bases. V lost 5 bases to trimming and J lost 5 bases; unmatched junction nucleotides: 12. The CDR3 contains 16 residues. Germline V gene sequence: CDR1 LNHDA, CDR2 SQIVND (reference sequence). CDR3 coding DNA: TGTGCCAGTAGTCCCCGTGGTGTGGGGGGGGACAATGAGCAGTTCTTC. Translation: CASSPRGVGGDNEQFF. The full variable domain, its missing parts supplied by reference TRBV19 and TRBJ2-1, is DGGITQSPKYLFRKEGQNVTLSCEQNLNHDAMYWYRQDPGQGLRLIYYSQIVNDFQKGDIAEGYSVSREKKESFPLTVTSAQKNPTAFYLCASSPRGVGGDNEQFFGPGTRLTVL.

The chain uses TRBV6-5 and TRBJ1-2; TRBD1 might be the D (5 bases). This CDR3 region has 13 residues. The V end lost 6 bases, the J end lost 1 base, and 9 bases lay between the germline ends. Germline CDR1 is MNHEY and CDR2 is SVGAGI. This CDR3 is CASRSDSNYGYTF. The CDR3 DNA follows: TGTGCCAGCAGATCTGACAGTAACTATGGCTACACCTTC.

CDR3 sequence: CAWSVRDREQYF. For the CDR3, the DNA is TGTGCCTGGAGTGTGCGGGACAGGGAGCAGTACTTC. This sequence joins TRBV30 and TRBJ2-7; 8 bases are a match to TRBD1. There are 12 residues in the CDR3. V lost 0 bases and J lost 7; bases outside the gene matches: 2. The germline gives CDR1 GTSNPN, CDR2 SVGIG (reference sequence).

This sequence joins TRBV3-1 (or the pseudogene TRBV3-2) and TRBJ1-1; D unresolved. Germline CDR1 and CDR2: LGHDT and YNNKEL (reference sequence). CDR3 size: 15 residues. V was shortened by 0 bases and J by 5 bases, with 13 bases between the two germline ends. The CDR3, as DNA: TGTGCCAGCAGCCAAGAAGGGCTCACGGGGACTGAAGCTTTCTTT. Encoded protein: CASSQEGLTGTEAFF.

The chain couples TRBV6-6 to TRBJ2-2; a possible D gene is TRBD1 (5 bases). The germline V gene encodes CDR1 MNHNY and CDR2 SVGAGI (reference sequence). V gave up 6 bases and J gave up 4 bases, with 12 bases separating them. The CDR3 is 14 amino acids. The CDR3 region has the DNA TGTGCCAGCAGAAACGCAGGGTTCACCGGGGAGCTGTTTTTT. Translation gives CASRNAGFTGELFF.

Regarding this clone: This sample includes further DNA sequences coding for the same CDR3. This CDR3 is CASSFGTGNYEQYF. The CDR3 region has the DNA TGTGCCAGCAGCTTCGGGACAGGGAACTACGAGCAGTACTTC. This chain links TRBV7-2 with TRBJ2-7, with 9 bases matching TRBD1. The germline V gene has CDR1 SGHTA and CDR2 FQGNSA. This CDR3 contains 14 residues. V lost 3 bases to trimming and J lost 3 bases; unmatched junction nucleotides: 3.

This clone was observed once. This sequence joins TRBV10-3 and TRBJ2-1, with unresolved D. V was shortened by 10 bases and J by 5 bases, with 12 bases between the two germline ends. Germline CDR1 and CDR2: ENHRY and SYGVKD. This CDR3 spans 12 amino acids. CDR3 protein: CATQADNNEQFF. CDR3 nucleotide sequence: TGTGCCACGCAGGCCGATAACAATGAGCAGTTCTTC.